The 30 T cell receptor beta chains reported below all come from one sample, sequenced in a study of post-analysis software for immune sequencing data. Antigens of these TCRs are unknown. Prepared TCR beta cDNA libraries contained unique molecular identifiers. TCRdb fed the PCR reads into MiXCR, producing one record per CDR3 protein. The table includes about 540,000 distinct CDR3 sequences, around 34% detected once. Notes on the study in general: Included in a set of 5 or 6 TRBV segments more frequent in patients than controls were TRBV5-6, TRBV5-1 and TRBV20-1.

Input material: blood. The receptor source for this set is a girl under 18 with multiple sclerosis.

V gene TRBV5-1 combines with J gene TRBJ2-3; perhaps TRBD2 as D (5 bases). Trimming took 1 base from V and 8 from J, leaving 14 bases between them. CDR1 SGHRS and CDR2 YFSETQ come from the germline V gene. This CDR3 spans 14 amino acids. The CDR3 coding sequence is TGCGCCAGCAGCTTGAGAACTAGTGGTGGTACGCAGTATTTT. Amino acids: CASSLRTSGGTQYF.

Many counts were recorded for this clonotype. V usage is TRBV6-6 and J usage is TRBJ2-5; TRBD2 aligns across 13 bases. There are 14 residues in the CDR3. Germline-derived CDR1 and CDR2 are MNHNY and SVGAGI (reference sequence). V shed 9 bases and J 1 base; nucleotides not matched to a gene: 2. CDR3 bases: TGTGCCAGACGACTAGCGGGGGGCCAAGAGACCCAGTACTTC. Its protein product is CARRLAGGQETQYF.

This chain links TRBV14 with TRBJ2-5, with 8 bases that match TRBD2. Germline trimming cut 4 bases from V and 5 bases from J; bases unmatched to any gene: 9. Per germline, CDR1 SGHDN and CDR2 FVKESK. The CDR3 consists of 15 residues. The CDR3 region has the DNA TGTGCCAGCAGCCGAGATATAGCGGGGCGGGAGACCCAGTACTTC. Protein: CASSRDIAGRETQYF.

The chain links TRBV2 to TRBJ2-4; TRBD1 aligns across 8 bases. CDR3 length: 12 residues. Per germline, CDR1 SNHLY and CDR2 FYNNEI. V gave up 6 bases and J gave up 13 bases; unmatched junction bases: 8. The CDR3 here is CASRPDRAVQYF. Here the CDR3 DNA reads TGTGCCAGCAGACCGGACAGGGCGGTACAGTACTTC.

This clonotype has a handful of counts. The V gene is TRBV6-1, the J gene TRBJ2-1; D is perhaps TRBD2 (7 bases). V was trimmed by 3 bases and J by 13 bases, leaving 16 bases between them. Germline-derived CDR1 and CDR2 are MNHNS and SASEGT. The CDR3 is 13 residues long. The CDR3 coding sequence is TGTGCCAGCAGTGACGGGGGGCGAGAGACCCAGTTCTTC. This codes for CASSDGGRETQFF.

As regards this clonotype: An end of the junction does not agree with germline; a read error may underlie this. The chain combines TRBV27 with TRBJ2-1; TRBD2 aligns across 10 bases. The germline gives CDR1 MNHEY, CDR2 SMNVEV (reference sequence). This CDR3 region has 17 residues. The chain's CDR3 is CVSGRGASTYSYNEQFF. For the CDR3, the DNA is TGTGTCAGCGGGAGGGGGGCCTCTACCTACTCCTACAATGAGCAGTTCTTC.

The chain couples TRBV6-1 to TRBJ2-3; TRBD1 matches at 11 bases. CDR1 is MNHNS, CDR2 SASEGT, per germline. The length of the CDR3 is 16 residues. The V and J ends lost 7 bases and 3 bases, in that order; junction bases with no gene match: 9. The CDR3 is CASNGWTGGLTDTQYF. As DNA, the CDR3 is TGTGCCAGCAATGGATGGACAGGGGGCTTAACAGATACGCAGTATTTT.

This rearrangement joins TRBV28 to TRBJ1-1, with a tentative D call TRBD1 (5 bases). Germline-derived CDR1 and CDR2 are MDHEN and SYDVKM. The CDR3 has 16 amino acids. Between the trimmed V and J ends, which lost 3 bases and 0 bases, there was a span of 14 bases. CDR3 nucleotides: TGTGCCAGCAGTTTCCTGGCAGGGAGGATGAACACTGAAGCTTTCTTT. This codes for CASSFLAGRMNTEAFF.

Ten or more counts support this clonotype. V usage is TRBV6-5 and J usage is TRBJ2-5; 7 nucleotides line up with TRBD1. J gave up 4 bases and V 6 bases, and 5 bases lay outside the gene matches. Germline V CDR1 and CDR2: MNHEY, SVGAGI. This CDR3 contains 13 residues. CDR3 DNA sequence: TGTGCCAGCAGACCATCAGGGGGAGAGACCCAGTACTTC. Translating it yields CASRPSGGETQYF.

The rearrangement links TRBV20-1 to TRBJ2-1, with D maybe TRBD1 (6 bases). The tail of the sequence fits TRBJ2-7 better, so the J call may be wrong. Germline V gene data show CDR1 as DFQATT and CDR2 as SNEGSKA (reference sequence). CDR3 size: 12 residues. CDR3 bases: TGCAGTGCCCAGGGGCCCGCGGACGAGCAGTACTTC. Translated: CSAQGPADEQYF.

This chain connects TRBV4-1 to TRBJ2-5, with D perhaps matching TRBD2 (6 bases). V was clipped by 4 bases and J by 7 bases, with 19 bases between them. CDR3 length: 15 residues. Germline CDR1 is MGHRA and CDR2 is YSYEKL. CDR3 in DNA: TGCGCCAGCAGCCCGTTCGGAGGGCCGGTAGGGACCCAGTACTTC. Encoded protein: CASSPFGGPVGTQYF.

The chain couples TRBV7-2 to TRBJ2-3; the match to TRBD2 covers 10 bases. This CDR3 has 16 residues. The ends lost 5 bases at V and 4 bases at J; junction bases unmatched: 9. CDR1 SGHTA and CDR2 FQGNSA come from the germline V gene. CDR3 bases: TGTGCCAGCAGCCCTTGGAGCGGGGGGGTATCAGATACGCAGTATTTT. Translated: CASSPWSGGVSDTQYF.

The rearrangement uses TRBV5-4 and TRBJ2-3, with TRBD2 matching 8 bases. The length of the CDR3 is 16 residues. Germline V CDR1 and CDR2: SGHNT, YYREEE (reference sequence). The V and J ends lost 0 bases and 3 bases, in that order; junction bases with no gene match: 6. The CDR3 here is CASSLGIAGPTDTQYF. DNA for the CDR3: TGTGCCAGCAGCTTGGGCATAGCGGGGCCTACAGATACGCAGTATTTT.

This chain's CDR3 is CASSFTGGDQPQHF. For the CDR3, the DNA is TGTGCCAGCAGCTTCACAGGGGGCGATCAGCCCCAGCATTTT. The J gene is TRBJ1-5, the V gene TRBV28; TRBD1 matches 9 bases. Trimming cost V 6 bases and J 5 bases; bases outside gene matches: 5. Germline values: CDR1 MDHEN, CDR2 SYDVKM. This CDR3 has 14 amino acids.

This chain links TRBV12-3 or TRBV12-4 with TRBJ2-1; no clear D. The V end was cut by 5 bases, the J end by 10 bases, with 12 bases between. The CDR3 runs to 12 residues. The CDR3 region has the DNA TGTGCCAGCAGTGCCCCGACCCTCGAGCAGTTCTTC. Amino acid sequence: CASSAPTLEQFF.

The chain joins TRBV9 to TRBJ2-4; TRBD2 matches 12 bases. The J call is uncertain, as TRBJ2-7 better fits the DNA end. CDR1 and CDR2 from the germline V gene are SGDLS and YYNGEE. CDR3 length equals 15 residues. The chain's CDR3 is CASSATSGGVYEQYV. The CDR3 nucleotides are TGTGCCAGCAGCGCGACTAGCGGGGGCGTTTACGAGCAGTACGTC.

The CDR3 is CASSQELAYNEQFF. DNA of the CDR3: TGCGCCAGCAGCCAAGAACTAGCCTACAATGAGCAGTTCTTC. The chain employs TRBV4-1 and TRBJ2-1; D might be TRBD2 (5 bases). Germline-derived CDR1 and CDR2 are MGHRA and YSYEKL. This CDR3 region has 14 residues. Trimming removed 0 bases from V and 2 bases from J, with 5 bases in between.

The CDR3 reads CASSFETSGVVSTDTQYF. The CDR3 DNA reads TGTGCCAGCAGTTTCGAGACTAGCGGGGTGGTTAGCACAGATACGCAGTATTTT. The chain combines TRBV12-3 or TRBV12-4 with TRBJ2-3, with 11 bases matching TRBD2. The trim removed 3 bases at V and 0 bases at J, leaving 8 bases unmatched. This CDR3 is built from 18 residues.

The rearrangement links TRBV28 to TRBJ1-1, with D maybe TRBD1 (5 bases). The CDR3 has 14 residues. Trimming took off 8 bases at V and 2 bases at J, with 15 bases between the two ends. Germline CDR1 reads MDHEN; CDR2 reads SYDVKM. DNA for the CDR3: TGTGCCAGCTGGGGGGTAAAGTTTAACACTGAAGCTTTCTTT. It encodes CASWGVKFNTEAFF.

V and J are TRBV10-3 and TRBJ2-2, with D possibly TRBD1 on 6 matching bases. Trimming took off 7 bases at V and 4 bases at J, with 13 bases between the two ends. From germline, CDR1 is ENHRY and CDR2 SYGVKD. The CDR3 consists of 14 residues. CDR3 coding DNA: TGTGCCATCAACCAGGACAGAAGCACCGGGGAGCTGTTTTTT. Translation: CAINQDRSTGELFF.

The chain employs TRBV6-2 or TRBV6-3 and TRBJ2-5, with D possibly being TRBD1 (6 bases). The germline V and J ends were trimmed by 5 bases and 5 bases, with 9 bases remaining between them. The CDR3 contains 12 residues. Germline V gives CDR1 MNHEY, CDR2 SVGEGT. Here the CDR3 reads CASSTQGETQYF. The CDR3 nucleotides read TGTGCCAGCAGTACCCAGGGGGAGACCCAGTACTTC.

This clonotype was seen a handful of times. The junction shows a germline mismatch at one end, possibly a read error. This chain connects TRBV6-6 to TRBJ1-2; D ambiguous. Germline CDR1 reads MNHNY; CDR2 reads SVGAGI (reference sequence). CDR3 length: 13 residues. The CDR3 loop reads CANSYTAERGYTF. CDR3 coding DNA: TGTGCCAACAGTTATACCGCCGAACGAGGCTACACCTTC.

This clonotype showed up just a few times. V gene TRBV20-1 combines with J gene TRBJ2-3; D may match TRBD1 or TRBD2 (5 bases each). This CDR3 has 16 amino acids. Germline V gene lookup returns CDR1 DFQATT and CDR2 SNEGSKA (reference sequence). Trimming stripped 3 bases from V and 3 bases from J, with 19 bases between. In DNA, the CDR3 is TGCAGTGCTAGGGCCTTTTACGTGGGGGATACAGATACGCAGTATTTT. Encoded protein: CSARAFYVGDTDTQYF.

The sample holds a few counts of this clonotype. The rearrangement joins TRBV5-6 to TRBJ1-2; D is ambiguous. The germline V gene has CDR1 SGHDT and CDR2 YYEEEE. The CDR3 totals 14 residues. Trimming left V 0 bases short and J 4 bases short, with 10 bases between. The DNA for the CDR3 is TGTGCCAGCAGCTTGGAGGGAGACCTCTATGGCTACACCTTC. Translation gives CASSLEGDLYGYTF.

A few counts support this clonotype. This chain connects TRBV20-1 to TRBJ1-1; D is unclear. CDR1 DFQATT and CDR2 SNEGSKA come from the germline V gene (reference sequence). This CDR3 region has 17 residues. Trimming took 0 bases from V and 0 from J, leaving 17 bases between them. CDR3 residues: CSARDGRVQPMNTEAFF. The CDR3 DNA reads TGCAGTGCTAGAGATGGAAGGGTACAGCCCATGAACACTGAAGCTTTCTTT.

Regarding this clonotype: The junction differs from germline at one of its ends, possibly a read error. The chain joins TRBV7-2 to TRBJ2-1; TRBD2 aligns across 10 bases. Germline V gene lookup returns CDR1 SGHTA and CDR2 FQGNSA. This CDR3 has 16 residues. The CDR3 here is CASNYQRGGRLNGQFF. The CDR3 nucleotides read TGTGCCAGCAACTATCAGCGGGGGGGCCGCCTGAATGGGCAGTTCTTC.

There are many counts of this clonotype. V and J are TRBV6-5 and TRBJ2-5; D ambiguous. V dropped 2 bases and J dropped 4 bases, with 8 bases sitting between them. Germline loops: CDR1 MNHEY, CDR2 SVGAGI. The CDR3 is 13 amino acids. CDR3 amino acids: CASSYPVGETQYF. The CDR3 DNA is TGTGCCAGCAGTTACCCCGTCGGAGAGACCCAGTACTTC.

This clonotype has more than one count but fewer than ten. The chain employs TRBV2 and TRBJ1-5; D is uncertain. The V end was cut by 4 bases, the J end by 4 bases, with 11 bases between. CDR1 and CDR2 from the germline V gene are SNHLY and FYNNEI. CDR3 length equals 14 residues. The DNA of the CDR3 is TGTGCCAGCAGTGCCCCGCCCGATAATCAGCCCCAGCATTTT. It encodes CASSAPPDNQPQHF.

The chain carries TRBV10-3 and TRBJ2-1; TRBD2 might be the D (6 bases). Between the trimmed V and J ends, which lost 6 bases and 14 bases, there was a span of 14 bases. This CDR3 has 11 residues. CDR1 and CDR2 from the germline V gene are ENHRY and SYGVKD. CDR3 loop: CAISPGWEEFF. The CDR3 bases are TGTGCCATCAGCCCCGGTTGGGAGGAGTTCTTC.

The genes are TRBV20-1 and TRBJ1-6; D uncertain. The CDR3 length is 16 residues. Per germline, CDR1 DFQATT and CDR2 SNEGSKA (reference sequence). The germline V and J ends were trimmed by 4 bases and 0 bases, with 13 bases remaining between them. The CDR3 reads CSATRPQSSYNSPLHF. In DNA, the CDR3 is TGCAGTGCTACACGACCACAGAGCTCCTATAATTCACCCCTCCACTTT.